There are many counts of the clone carrying this T cell receptor beta chain. Its antigen remains unidentified. The source of the sample is a study of CD8+CD57+ T cells in acquired aplastic anemia. Overall study context: On average, sorted CD4+ and CD8+ cells gave approximately 3.5 ug of DNA. Healthy donors gave about 10 million reads on average for CD4+ cells. Whole-study results and caveats: Controls and patients did not differ significantly in CD8+ Simpson's diversity. Patients and controls had in common 25 to 35 CD8+ CDR3 sequences.

Genomic DNA provided the template from which TCR beta VDJ and CDR3 profiles were obtained. TCRdb reprocessed the reads via MiXCR and lists one record per CDR3 protein. The data show about 170,000 distinct CDR3 sequences, 55% to 70% seen once. The CDR3 has 17 amino acids. The V gene's germline CDR1 is MGHRA and CDR2 YSYEKL. V lost 3 bases to trimming and J lost 0 bases, with 15 bases between them. The sample was sorted CD4+, CD8+, or CD8+CD57+ T cells (not recorded which) from PBMCs. The clonotype originates from a human donor in good health. The rearrangement joins TRBV4-1 to TRBJ1-3; D unresolved. CDR3 sequence: CASSQSRGYLSGNTIYF. DNA for the CDR3: TGCGCCAGCAGCCAGAGCCGTGGGTACCTCTCTGGAAACACCATATATTTT.